The 5 T cell receptor beta chains reported below all come from one sample, sequenced in a study of memory CD4+ T cells and cytomegalovirus serostatus. Single viable CD3+CD4+CD8-CD45RO+ cells were sorted as the memory CD4+ T cells. The assay was immunoSEQ multiplex PCR, and TCRdb's table has in-frame clones only and misses some. The data hold around 54,000 clones, with about 80% observed a single time. Sequencing was carried out using memory CD4+ T cells from blood. Source of these receptors: an adult in good health and CMV-seropositive.

This rearrangement joins TRBV15 to TRBJ2-7; D might be TRBD2 (5 bases). Between the trimmed V and J ends, which lost 1 base and 5 bases, there was a span of 18 bases. Germline CDR1 is LNHNV and CDR2 is YYDKDF (reference sequence). The CDR3 has 16 amino acids. CDR3 DNA sequence: TGTGCCACCAGCAGAGGGTTGTCTAGCTCAACCGACGAGCAGTACTTC. Protein product: CATSRGLSSSTDEQYF.

The chain couples TRBV7-9 to TRBJ2-1; D is possibly TRBD1 (5 bases). Germline assignment: CDR1 SEHNR and CDR2 FQNEAQ (reference sequence). V dropped 2 bases and J dropped 6 bases, with 5 bases sitting between them. CDR3 size: 12 residues. The CDR3 loop reads CASSLQGNEQFF. CDR3 DNA sequence: TGTGCCAGCAGCTTACAGGGCAATGAGCAGTTCTTC. Combining the CDR3 with reference TRBV7-9 and TRBJ2-1 gives the whole variable domain DTGVSQNPRHKITKRGQNVTFRCDPISEHNRLYWYRQTLGQGPEFLTYFQNEAQLEKSRLLSDRFSAERPKGSFSTLEIQRTEQGDSAMYLCASSLQGNEQFFGPGTRLTVL.

V usage is TRBV30 and J usage is TRBJ1-3; 8 positions agree with TRBD1. Germline V gene data show CDR1 as GTSNPN and CDR2 as SVGIG (reference sequence). After removal of 4 bases from V and 0 bases from J, the junction contained 2 bases not matched to a gene. The CDR3 length is 14 residues. The DNA for the CDR3 is TGTGCCTGGACAACAGGGGGCTCTGGAAACACCATATATTTT. Its protein is CAWTTGGSGNTIYF.

This clone was seen once. This chain joins TRBV6-1 and TRBJ2-3, with D tentatively TRBD2 (5 bases). CDR3 length: 15 residues. Germline V gene data show CDR1 as MNHNS and CDR2 as SASEGT. V was pared by 1 base and J by 2 bases, with 10 bases between. CDR3 sequence (DNA): TGTGCCAGCAGTGAAGACGGACTCCACACAGATACGCAGTATTTT. Protein sequence: CASSEDGLHTDTQYF.

The J gene is TRBJ1-2, the V gene TRBV7-2, with D uncertain. The CDR3 totals 13 residues. V dropped 7 bases and J dropped 5 bases, with 14 bases sitting between them. Germline V gives CDR1 SGHTA, CDR2 FQGNSA. Written as DNA, the CDR3 is TGTGCCAGCAAGGAGGGCACATTTTATGGCTACACCTTC. Its protein is CASKEGTFYGYTF.